Listed here are 21 T cell receptor beta chains from one sample, sequenced in a study of CD8 T cells in Susac syndrome. cDNA came from around 0.54 to 1 ug RNA primed by random hexamers. TCRdb used MiXCR to reprocess the immunoSEQ multiplex PCR reads, holding one entry per CDR3 protein. The sample has 250,000 or so distinct CDR3 sequences, around 93% seen once. Specimen: CD4+ T cells from PBMCs. The receptors stem from a human donor with multiple sclerosis.

The chain has TRBV19 and TRBJ2-3, with a possible D match to TRBD2 (6 bases). This CDR3 has 12 amino acids. Germline V lookup: CDR1 LNHDA, CDR2 SQIVND (reference sequence). The germline V and J ends were trimmed by 10 bases and 6 bases, with 14 bases remaining between them. The CDR3 protein is CATRDFGDTQYF. The DNA of the CDR3 is TGTGCCACCCGGGACTTTGGGGATACGCAGTATTTT.

The rearrangement uses TRBV18 and TRBJ2-3; unclear D gene. The germline V and J ends were trimmed by 2 bases and 6 bases, with 9 bases remaining between them. Germline-derived CDR1 and CDR2 are KGHSH and LQKENI. This CDR3 spans 13 amino acids. The CDR3 DNA reads as TGTGCCAGCTCACCAGGGTTTACGGATACGCAGTATTTT. It is translated as CASSPGFTDTQYF.

CDR3 bases: TGCAGCGTTGGGGGGGGCGCGGTGGGGAGCTTCTACAATGAGCAGTTCTTC. This codes for CSVGGGAVGSFYNEQFF. The chain recombines TRBV29-1 with TRBJ2-1, with D perhaps TRBD2 (7 bases). V lost 4 bases, J lost 3 bases, and 22 bases lay in between. This CDR3 contains 17 residues. The germline gives CDR1 SQVTM, CDR2 ANQGSEA.

This clonotype was seen only once. This chain uses TRBV3-1 with TRBJ2-1; no clear D. CDR1 is LGHDT and CDR2 is YNNKEL in the germline V gene (reference sequence). The germline V and J ends were trimmed by 1 base and 9 bases, with 7 bases remaining between them. This CDR3 is 12 amino acids long. CDR3 loop: CASSQVTGEQFF. CDR3 coding DNA: TGTGCCAGCAGCCAAGTGACCGGTGAGCAGTTCTTC.

This chain joins TRBV9 and TRBJ2-3; TRBD2 might be the D (6 bases). In germline, CDR1 is SGDLS, CDR2 YYNGEE. V lost 4 bases and J 2 bases, leaving 14 bases between the germline ends. The CDR3 consists of 15 residues. The CDR3 loop reads CASSLWDSYTDTQYF. The CDR3 coding sequence is TGTGCCAGCAGCCTCTGGGACTCCTACACAGATACGCAGTATTTT.

The chain recombines TRBV5-5 with TRBJ2-7, with D tentatively TRBD2 (5 bases). Germline V gene lookup returns CDR1 SGHKS and CDR2 YYEKEE (reference sequence). Trimming stripped 4 bases from V and 5 bases from J, with 10 bases between. The CDR3 is 12 amino acids. CDR3 in DNA: TGTGCCAGCAGCCGGGTCGGGGACGAGCAGTACGTC. Translation: CASSRVGDEQYV.

J is TRBJ2-5 and V is TRBV29-1; D is unresolved. CDR1 and CDR2 (germline): SQVTM, ANQGSEA. V was clipped by 8 bases and J by 5 bases, with 12 bases between them. CDR3 size: 11 residues. DNA for the CDR3: TGCAGCCCCCAGGCCGGGGAGACCCAGTACTTC. Translating gives CSPQAGETQYF.

The chain combines TRBV29-1 with TRBJ2-2, with a possible D match to TRBD1 (7 bases). Trimming removed 3 bases from V and 4 bases from J, with 12 bases in between. The CDR3 has 14 amino acids. Looked up from germline, CDR1 is SQVTM and CDR2 is ANQGSEA. The CDR3 DNA reads TGCAGCGTTGAGGCCCAGGGGGGCACCGGGGAGCTGTTTTTT. Protein: CSVEAQGGTGELFF.

The rearrangement links TRBV6-1 to TRBJ2-2; 9 bases agree with TRBD1. Losses at the gene ends were 7 bases for V and 6 bases for J; bases not matched to a gene: 9. The CDR3 length is 15 residues. From germline, CDR1 is MNHNS and CDR2 SASEGT. In DNA form, the CDR3 reads TGTGCCAGCACCTCAACAGGGGGCGAGGCCGGGGAGCTGTTTTTT. Translating gives CASTSTGGEAGELFF.

The genes are TRBV20-1 and TRBJ1-1, with no clear D. Trimming removed 0 bases at V and 1 base at J, with 3 bases between. The germline CDR1 and CDR2 sequences are DFQATT and SNEGSKA (reference sequence). This CDR3 has 12 amino acids. The DNA of the CDR3 is TGCAGTGCTAGAGAGCGGAACACTGAAGCTTTCTTT. Translation gives CSARERNTEAFF.

The chain links TRBV5-4 to TRBJ1-4, with D unclear. Trimming shortened V by 4 bases and J by 8 bases, and 12 bases separated the two germline ends. Germline V gives CDR1 SGHNT, CDR2 YYREEE (reference sequence). CDR3 length: 13 amino acids. The CDR3 spells CASSPRTGEKLFF. CDR3 in DNA: TGTGCCAGCAGCCCAAGGACTGGGGAAAAACTGTTTTTT.

J is TRBJ1-5 and V is TRBV4-1; 7 bases are a match to TRBD1. The CDR3 loop spans 17 amino acids. Trimming removed 2 bases from V and 4 bases from J; junction bases left unmatched: 11. Germline V lookup: CDR1 MGHRA, CDR2 YSYEKL. CDR3 in amino acids: CASSQTGARGRNQPQHF. CDR3 bases: TGCGCCAGCAGCCAAACAGGGGCGCGGGGGAGAAATCAGCCCCAGCATTTT.

The V gene is TRBV7-2, the J gene TRBJ2-1; D possibly corresponds to TRBD2 (5 bases). CDR3 length: 14 amino acids. Deletions cut 2 bases from V and 5 bases from J, with 10 bases between. From germline, CDR1 is SGHTA and CDR2 FQGNSA. The CDR3: CASSLSGPNNEQFF. CDR3 nucleotides: TGTGCCAGCAGCTTAAGCGGACCAAACAATGAGCAGTTCTTC.

The chain carries TRBV30 and TRBJ2-7; the match to TRBD1 covers 9 bases. Germline V gene lookup returns CDR1 GTSNPN and CDR2 SVGIG (reference sequence). The CDR3 totals 11 residues. V shed 8 bases and J 2 bases; nucleotides not matched to a gene: 1. Written as DNA, the CDR3 is TGTGCCGGGGACAGGGCCTACGAGCAGTACTTC. Encoded protein: CAGDRAYEQYF.

Points on this clonotype: An end of the junction does not agree with germline; a read error may underlie this. The V call is TRBV29-1, the J call TRBJ1-6; D uncertain. The V gene's germline CDR1 is SQVTM and CDR2 ANQGSEA. The CDR3 sequence is 13 residues long. This chain's CDR3 is CSARGELNSPLHF. CDR3 nucleotide sequence: TGCAGCGCCCGCGGGGAACTAAATTCCCCCCTCCACTTT.

V gene TRBV13 combines with J gene TRBJ2-2; TRBD1 might be the D (6 bases). This CDR3 is 17 amino acids long. Germline V gene lookup returns CDR1 PRHDT and CDR2 FYEKMQ (reference sequence). Trimming removed 3 bases at V and 1 base at J, with 15 bases between. CDR3 coding DNA: TGTGCCAGCAGCTTTATGGGGGCACAATTGAACACCGGGGAGCTGTTTTTT. This translates into CASSFMGAQLNTGELFF.

V is TRBV3-1 and J is TRBJ2-4; TRBD2 might be the D (5 bases). The CDR3 totals 14 residues. The germline gives CDR1 LGHDT, CDR2 YNNKEL (reference sequence). Between the trimmed V and J ends, which lost 2 bases and 3 bases, there was a span of 8 bases. Here the CDR3 DNA reads TGTGCCAGCAGCCAAATCCGGGGCAAAAACATTCAGTACTTC. It codes for CASSQIRGKNIQYF. The full variable domain, completed using reference TRBV3-1 and TRBJ2-4, is DTAVSQTPKYLVTQMGNDKSIKCEQNLGHDTMYWYKQDSKKFLKIMFSYNNKELIINETVPNRFSPKSPDKAHLNLHINSLELGDSAVYFCASSQIRGKNIQYFGAGTRLSVL.

The CDR3 is CASSPAGGTSSGYTF. The DNA of the CDR3 is TGCGCCAGCAGCCCGGCGGGAGGGACATCGTCTGGCTACACCTTC. V and J are TRBV5-1 and TRBJ1-2; tentative D call: TRBD1 (6 bases). The V gene lost 4 bases and the J gene lost 7 bases, with 20 bases spanning the gap. The CDR3 consists of 15 residues. Germline V gene data show CDR1 as SGHRS and CDR2 as YFSETQ.

This chain links TRBV28 with TRBJ1-5; possibly TRBD1 for D (6 bases). The CDR3 runs 16 residues. Germline loops: CDR1 MDHEN, CDR2 SYDVKM. V gave up 5 bases and J gave up 5 bases, with 19 bases separating them. The CDR3 bases are TGTGCCAGCAGTGCACAGGGATTTGGTGACGATCAGCCCCAGCATTTT. Protein sequence: CASSAQGFGDDQPQHF.

This chain links TRBV28 with TRBJ2-2; 9 positions agree with TRBD2. The CDR3 contains 13 residues. J was trimmed by 4 bases and V by 11 bases; bases with no gene match: 5. The germline V gene encodes CDR1 MDHEN and CDR2 SYDVKM. The CDR3 DNA reads as TGTGCCGTCCAGCGGGGGGCCACCGGGGAGCTGTTTTTT. It is translated as CAVQRGATGELFF.

The chain uses TRBV6-5 and TRBJ2-3, with 9 bases fitting TRBD1. V lost 7 bases to trimming and J lost 2 bases; unmatched junction nucleotides: 4. The V gene's germline CDR1 is MNHEY and CDR2 SVGAGI. The CDR3 sequence is 14 residues long. The CDR3 nucleotides are TGTGCCAGCACGGGGGACAGGGACACAGATACGCAGTATTTT. This sequence encodes CASTGDRDTDTQYF.